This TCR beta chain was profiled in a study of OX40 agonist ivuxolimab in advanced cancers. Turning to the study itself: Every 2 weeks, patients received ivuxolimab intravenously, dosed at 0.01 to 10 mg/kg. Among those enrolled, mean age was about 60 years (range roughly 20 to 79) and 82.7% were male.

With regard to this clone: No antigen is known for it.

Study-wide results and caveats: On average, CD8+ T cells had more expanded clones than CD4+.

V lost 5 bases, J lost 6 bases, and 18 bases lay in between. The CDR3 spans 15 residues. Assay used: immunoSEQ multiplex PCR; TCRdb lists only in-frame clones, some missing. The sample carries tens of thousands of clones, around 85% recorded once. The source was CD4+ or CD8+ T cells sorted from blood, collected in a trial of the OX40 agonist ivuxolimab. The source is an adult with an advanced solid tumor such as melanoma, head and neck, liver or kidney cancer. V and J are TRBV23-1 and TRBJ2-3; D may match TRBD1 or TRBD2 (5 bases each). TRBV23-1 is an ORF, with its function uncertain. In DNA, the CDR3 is TGCGCCAGCAGTAATCTGGGGCCTCAGCGGGATACGCAGTATTTT. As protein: CASSNLGPQRDTQYF.